This TCR beta chain stems from a study of identical twins. General study points: Modelling underestimated the level of out-of-frame TCR alpha sharing observed in monozygotic twins. Low generation probability was overrepresented in out-of-frame alpha sequences shared by twins.

This clonotype showed up just a few times. Antigen: not known. Healthy Caucasians were all of the donors. Germline V gene sequence: CDR1 SEHNR, CDR2 FQNEAQ (reference sequence). V was shortened by 3 bases and J by 10 bases, with 13 bases between the two germline ends. The CDR3 covers 13 residues. Template switching added a universal primer site; cDNA carried unique molecular identifiers. TCRdb ran MiXCR on the 5' RACE reads and lists one entry per CDR3 protein. The sample lists 500,000 or so distinct CDR3 sequences; approximately 15% were seen once. The same data also contributed to another study, on yellow fever vaccine responses in identical twins.

Sample: CD4+ T cells sorted from blood. The sequence was obtained from a woman under 30 in good health. This chain links TRBV7-9 with TRBJ2-1, with D maybe TRBD1 (5 bases). The CDR3 region is CASSFIAGKEQFF. CDR3 in DNA: TGTGCCAGCAGCTTCATCGCAGGGAAAGAGCAGTTCTTC.